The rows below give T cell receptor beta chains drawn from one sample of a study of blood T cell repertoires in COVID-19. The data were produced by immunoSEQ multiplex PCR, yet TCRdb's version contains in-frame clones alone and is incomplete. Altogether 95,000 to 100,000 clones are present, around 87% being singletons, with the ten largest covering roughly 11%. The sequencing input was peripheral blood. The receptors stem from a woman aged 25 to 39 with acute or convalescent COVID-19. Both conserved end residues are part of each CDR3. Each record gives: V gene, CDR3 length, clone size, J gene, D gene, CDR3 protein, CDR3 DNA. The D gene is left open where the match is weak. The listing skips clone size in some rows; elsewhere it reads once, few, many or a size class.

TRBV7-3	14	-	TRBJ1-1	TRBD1	CASSLEGANTEAFF	TGTGCCAGCAGCTTGGAGGGGGCAAATACTGAAGCTTTCTTT
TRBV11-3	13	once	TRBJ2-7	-	CASSFPFSDEQYF	TGTGCCAGCAGCTTCCCCTTTTCGGACGAGCAGTACTTC
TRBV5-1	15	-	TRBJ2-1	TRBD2	CASSLEGLAVNEQFF	TGCGCCAGCAGCTTGGAGGGACTAGCGGTTAATGAGCAGTTCTTC
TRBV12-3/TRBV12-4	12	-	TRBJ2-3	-	CASSFRGDTQYF	TGTGCCAGCAGTTTCAGGGGAGATACGCAGTATTTT
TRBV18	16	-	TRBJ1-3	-	CASSPPTGISGNTIYF	TGTGCCAGCTCACCACCGACAGGAATCTCTGGAAACACCATATATTTT
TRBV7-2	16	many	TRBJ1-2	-	CASSLYPGVANYGYTF	TGTGCCAGCAGCTTATACCCGGGGGTGGCTAACTATGGCTACACCTTC
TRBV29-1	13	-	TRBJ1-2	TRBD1	CSVGFRGPYGYTF	TGCAGCGTTGGTTTCAGGGGGCCCTATGGCTACACCTTC
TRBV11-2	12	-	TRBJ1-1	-	CASSLQGREAFF	TGTGCCAGCAGCCTTCAGGGGCGGGAAGCTTTCTTT
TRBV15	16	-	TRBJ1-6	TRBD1	CATSAGTDSYNSPLHF	TGTGCCACCAGCGCGGGGACAGACTCCTATAATTCACCCCTCCACTTT
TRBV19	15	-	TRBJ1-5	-	CASSIVAVPNQPQHF	TGTGCCAGTAGTATAGTGGCAGTCCCCAATCAGCCCCAGCATTTT
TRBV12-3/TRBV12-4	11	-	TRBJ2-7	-	CASSLHYEQYF	TGTGCCAGCAGTTTACACTACGAGCAGTACTTC
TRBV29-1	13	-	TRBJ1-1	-	CSVEPTLNTEAFF	TGCAGCGTTGAACCGACACTGAACACTGAAGCTTTCTTT
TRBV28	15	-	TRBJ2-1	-	CATQFAGRNYNEQFF	TGTGCCACCCAATTTGCGGGACGGAACTACAATGAGCAGTTCTTC
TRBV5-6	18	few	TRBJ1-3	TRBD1	CASSLAPGGLGYQNTIYF	TGTGCCAGCAGCTTGGCCCCAGGGGGTCTAGGTTATCAAAACACCATATATTTT
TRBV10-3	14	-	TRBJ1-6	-	CAISYLGEDSPLHF	TGTGCCATCAGTTACCTGGGAGAGGATTCACCCCTCCACTTT
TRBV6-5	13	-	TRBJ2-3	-	CASRTVPADTQYF	TGTGCCAGCAGGACAGTGCCCGCAGATACGCAGTATTTT
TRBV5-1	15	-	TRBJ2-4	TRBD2	CASSFGSGGKNIQYF	TGCGCCAGCAGCTTCGGTAGCGGGGGAAAAAACATTCAGTACTTC
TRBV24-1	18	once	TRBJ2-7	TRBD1	CATSAPGTGGIGSYEQYF	TGTGCCACCAGTGCCCCCGGGACAGGGGGTATTGGATCCTACGAGCAGTACTTC
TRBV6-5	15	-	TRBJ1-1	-	CASSYSVGQNTEAFF	TGTGCCAGCAGTTACTCGGTTGGGCAGAACACTGAAGCTTTCTTT
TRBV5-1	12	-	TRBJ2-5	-	CASATGRETQYF	TGCGCCAGCGCAACAGGGCGGGAGACCCAGTACTTC
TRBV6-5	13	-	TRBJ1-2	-	CASRGQGHYGYTF	TGTGCCAGCAGGGGGCAGGGCCACTATGGCTACACCTTC
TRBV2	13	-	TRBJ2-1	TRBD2	CASSGTSGGLAFF	TGTGCCAGCAGCGGGACTAGCGGGGGTCTGGCGTTCTTC